These T cell receptor beta chains were read from a single sample in a study of chemoradiotherapy in HPV16-positive cancers. Using immunoSEQ multiplex PCR, the repertoire was profiled, and TCRdb retains in-frame clones only, with some absent. The sample lists some 10,000 clones, around 72% occurring once. Sampling was carried out from a patient who underwent chemoradiotherapy. These receptors were collected from a human donor with HPV-associated anogenital cancer. Each CDR3 is given with its conserved first and last residue. D genes are given only for firm matches. Size values are once, few and many counts, or a class for expanded clones, and some rows have none.

clone size	D gene	V gene	J gene	CDR3 protein	CDR3 DNA
once	TRBD1	TRBV19	TRBJ1-5	CASTPVWTGGRSNQPQHF	TGTGCCAGTACCCCCGTGTGGACAGGGGGACGGAGCAATCAGCCCCAGCATTTT
few	NA	TRBV7-6	TRBJ2-2	CASSLSQGSNTGELFF	TGTGCCAGCAGCTTATCACAGGGATCGAACACCGGGGAGCTGTTTTTT
NA	NA	TRBV7-9	TRBJ2-1	CASSLALAEGDEQFF	TGTGCCAGCAGCTTAGCGCTGGCGGAGGGAGATGAGCAGTTCTTC
NA	TRBD2	TRBV4-1	TRBJ2-1	CASSRTSGGATDEQFF	TGCGCCAGCAGCAGGACTAGCGGGGGGGCCACCGATGAGCAGTTCTTC
NA	TRBD1	TRBV29-1	TRBJ1-2	CSVEVQGKGGYTF	TGCAGCGTTGAAGTACAGGGGAAGGGTGGCTACACCTTC
NA	NA	TRBV10-3	TRBJ1-3	CAISGDLGFSGNTIYF	TGTGCCATCAGCGGGGACTTAGGTTTTTCTGGAAACACCATATATTTT
NA	NA	TRBV4-3	TRBJ1-1	CASSQFTSVNTEAFF	TGCGCCAGCAGCCAGTTTACTTCAGTGAACACTGAAGCTTTCTTT
NA	TRBD1	TRBV2	TRBJ1-2	CASSPQGGANYGYTF	TGTGCCAGCAGCCCTCAGGGGGGGGCAAACTATGGCTACACCTTC
NA	NA	TRBV2	TRBJ2-2	CASSENPTARTGLFF	TGTGCCAGCAGCGAAAACCCGACAGCCCGAACAGGGCTGTTTTTT
NA	NA	TRBV30	TRBJ2-3	CAWSVKGGTDTQYF	TGTGCCTGGAGTGTGAAGGGCGGCACAGATACGCAGTATTTT
few	TRBD2	TRBV19	TRBJ2-1	CASTKSGTSGGHTYIEQFF	TGTGCCAGTACCAAATCCGGGACTAGCGGGGGACATACGTACATTGAGCAGTTCTTC
once	NA	TRBV15	TRBJ2-5	CATSRDLEGGKTQYF	TGTGCCACCAGCAGAGATCTAGAAGGTGGAAAGACCCAGTACTTC
NA	NA	TRBV6-1	TRBJ1-1	CASSKVIRDTEAFF	TGTGCCAGCAGTAAAGTCATCCGGGACACTGAAGCTTTCTTT
few	NA	TRBV6-7	TRBJ2-5	CASTAGETQYF	TGTGCCAGCACCGCAGGGGAGACCCAGTACTTC
NA	NA	TRBV19	TRBJ1-6	CASSLLGRGAYSPLHF	TGTGCCAGTAGCCTGCTGGGCAGGGGCGCGTATTCACCCCTCCACTTT
NA	NA	TRBV5-6	TRBJ2-6	CASSFYRPSGANVLTF	TGTGCCAGCAGCTTCTACAGGCCCTCAGGGGCCAACGTCCTGACTTTC
NA	NA	TRBV5-5	TRBJ2-1	CASSLEDYNEQFF	TGTGCCAGCAGCCTAGAAGATTACAATGAGCAGTTCTTC
NA	NA	TRBV5-4	TRBJ1-2	CASSLAGQGHTF	TGTGCCAGCAGCTTGGCCGGGCAGGGCCACACCTTC
NA	TRBD2	TRBV14	TRBJ2-5	CASSPGLAGPGETQYF	TGTGCCAGCAGCCCCGGACTAGCGGGGCCCGGGGAGACCCAGTACTTC
NA	TRBD1	TRBV6-5	TRBJ1-2	CASSRDRDLSGYTF	TGTGCCAGCAGTAGGGACAGGGATTTGTCAGGCTACACCTTC
few	NA	TRBV19	TRBJ1-5	CASSGPSPNQPQHF	TGTGCCAGTTCGGGCCCCTCCCCCAATCAGCCCCAGCATTTT
NA	NA	TRBV21-1	TRBJ1-6	CASSKEGTGNSPLHF	TGTGCCAGCAGCAAAGAAGGGACAGGGAATTCACCCCTCCACTTT
NA	TRBD2	TRBV7-2	TRBJ2-1	CASSGRGNEQFF	TGTGCCAGCAGCGGGAGGGGCAATGAGCAGTTCTTC
NA	NA	TRBV2	TRBJ1-5	CASSPGNVNQPQHF	TGTGCCAGCAGTCCAGGGAACGTGAATCAGCCCCAGCATTTT
NA	TRBD2	TRBV4-1	TRBJ2-1	CASSLTSGGAGEQFF	TGCGCCAGCAGCCTAACTAGCGGGGGGGCAGGGGAGCAGTTCTTC
NA	TRBD2	TRBV19	TRBJ2-7	CASRGLANEQYF	TGTGCCAGTAGGGGACTAGCGAACGAGCAGTACTTC
NA	NA	TRBV10-2	TRBJ1-4	CASSLRQITNEKLFF	TGCGCCAGCAGTTTACGACAGATCACTAATGAAAAACTGTTTTTT
NA	TRBD2	TRBV5-1	TRBJ2-7	CASSFGGGAREQYF	TGCGCCAGCAGCTTTGGCGGGGGGGCGCGAGAGCAGTACTTC
few	NA	TRBV6-5	TRBJ1-1	CASSYSDSSWNTEAFF	TGTGCCAGCAGTTACTCGGACAGCAGTTGGAACACTGAAGCTTTCTTT
NA	TRBD1	TRBV13	TRBJ1-2	CATTLAYRGGGNGYTF	TGTGCCACCACACTGGCCTACAGGGGTGGGGGCAATGGCTACACCTTC
few	NA	TRBV19	TRBJ1-6	CASSIIGRNSPLHF	TGTGCCAGTAGTATCATTGGCCGAAATTCACCCCTCCACTTT
NA	NA	TRBV9	TRBJ1-1	CASSVDTLNTEAFF	TGTGCCAGCAGCGTAGACACCTTGAACACTGAAGCTTTCTTT
once	TRBD2	TRBV7-2	TRBJ2-6	CASLDGRRGSSGANVLTF	TGTGCCTCACTTGATGGGAGGCGGGGGAGTTCTGGGGCCAACGTCCTGACTTTC
once	TRBD1	TRBV6-1	TRBJ2-7	CASRRGTGSYEQYF	TGTGCCAGCAGGAGGGGGACAGGGTCCTACGAGCAGTACTTC
NA	NA	TRBV7-9	TRBJ2-2	CASSLGNTGELFF	TGTGCCAGCAGCTTAGGGAACACCGGGGAGCTGTTTTTT
NA	TRBD2	TRBV5-8	TRBJ2-7	CASSFGLAAPYEQYF	TGTGCCAGCAGCTTTGGACTAGCGGCTCCCTACGAGCAGTACTTC
NA	TRBD1	TRBV5-1	TRBJ1-6	CASSLSGTGDNSPLHF	TGCGCCAGCAGCTTATCCGGGACAGGGGATAATTCACCCCTCCACTTT
NA	NA	TRBV7-9	TRBJ2-5	CASSLPLSPDAKETQYF	TGTGCCAGCAGCTTGCCTCTTAGTCCCGACGCGAAAGAGACCCAGTACTTC
NA	NA	TRBV6-5	TRBJ1-1	CASSYEGTEAFF	TGTGCCAGCAGTTATGAGGGCACTGAAGCTTTCTTT
NA	NA	TRBV12-5	TRBJ1-3	CASGLVIGTRGNTIYF	TGTGCTAGTGGTTTGGTAATCGGCACTCGTGGAAACACCATATATTTT
NA	NA	TRBV29-1	TRBJ2-1	CSVAQVNEQFF	TGCAGCGTTGCTCAGGTAAATGAGCAGTTCTTC
few	NA	TRBV30	TRBJ2-7	CAGRRTAYEQYF	TGTGCCGGGAGACGGACGGCCTACGAGCAGTACTTC
few	NA	TRBV10-3	TRBJ1-3	CAISDSYSGNTIYF	TGTGCCATCAGTGACTCCTACTCTGGAAACACCATATATTTT
NA	NA	TRBV2	TRBJ2-5	CASSQLGSGSQETQYF	TGTGCCAGCAGTCAGTTAGGTAGCGGAAGCCAAGAGACCCAGTACTTC
few	NA	TRBV4-1	TRBJ1-1	CASSLDRNTEAFF	TGCGCCAGCAGCCTTGACAGGAACACTGAAGCTTTCTTT
NA	TRBD1	TRBV12-5	TRBJ1-4	CASGSGQGHEKLFF	TGTGCTAGTGGCTCGGGACAGGGCCATGAAAAACTGTTTTTT
NA	NA	TRBV2	TRBJ1-2	CASSEEGGRLNYGYTF	TGTGCCAGCAGTGAAGAGGGGGGGCGCTTGAACTATGGCTACACCTTC
NA	NA	TRBV11-3	TRBJ2-3	CASSLVEDTQYF	TGTGCCAGCAGCTTAGTGGAAGATACGCAGTATTTT
few	NA	TRBV15	TRBJ1-5	CATSPWGGVNSNQPQHF	TGTGCCACCAGCCCTTGGGGGGGAGTTAATAGCAATCAGCCCCAGCATTTT